This entry describes one TCR beta chain. The antigen remains unidentified. The stimulus was lysate of CMV-infected fibroblasts, about 10 ug/mL. CD40L/CD69 double-negative CD45RO-high memory CD4+ T cells were collected. Plasma HIV-1 RNA stayed below 50 copies/mL for at least 4 years. The source of the sample is a study of persistence of HIV-infected CD4 T cells. Study-level information: Donors had been on suppressive ART for a median of roughly 8 years.

The immunoSEQ assay was version 4, run in survey mode. Template was genomic DNA at around 9.3 ng/uL, with up to 1 ug used per sample. Here immunoSEQ multiplex PCR was the method, and the copy in TCRdb shows in-frame clones only, minus some. The data contain 37,000 or so clones, approximately 80% of them singletons. V dropped 5 bases and J dropped 6 bases, with 16 bases sitting between them. CDR3 length: 14 residues. CDR1 KGHSH and CDR2 LQKENI come from the germline V gene. The chain combines TRBV18 with TRBJ1-1, with D maybe TRBD1 (6 bases). The clonotype originates from an adult man with HIV who was CMV-seropositive. The specimen comprised CD4+ T cells sorted from PBMCs after approximately 19-hour stimulation, sampled from a patient who received antiretroviral therapy. The CDR3 loop reads CASSTGGLTAEAFF. The CDR3 nucleotides are TGTGCCAGCTCAACGGGGGGCCTGACGGCTGAAGCTTTCTTT.